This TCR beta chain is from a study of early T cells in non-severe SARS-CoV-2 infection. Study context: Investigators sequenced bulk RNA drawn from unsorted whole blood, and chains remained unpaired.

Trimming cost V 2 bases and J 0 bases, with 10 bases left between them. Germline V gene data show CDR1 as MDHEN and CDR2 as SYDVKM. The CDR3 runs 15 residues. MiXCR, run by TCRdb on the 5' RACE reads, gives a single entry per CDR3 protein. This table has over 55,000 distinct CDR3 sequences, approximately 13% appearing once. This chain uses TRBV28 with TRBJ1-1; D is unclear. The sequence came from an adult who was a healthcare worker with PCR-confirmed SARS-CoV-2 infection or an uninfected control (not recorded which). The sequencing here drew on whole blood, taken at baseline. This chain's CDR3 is CASSLMPPMNTEAFF. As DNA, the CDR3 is TGTGCCAGCAGTTTAATGCCGCCTATGAACACTGAAGCTTTCTTT.